Below are 27 T cell receptor beta chains sequenced from a single sample in a study of blood T cell repertoires in COVID-19. The assay was immunoSEQ multiplex PCR, and TCRdb's table has in-frame clones only and misses some. The table includes 180,000 or so clones, 70% to 90% detected once. Sequenced: peripheral blood. All receptors come from a man between 60 and 75 years old with acute or convalescent COVID-19.

The chain has TRBV21-1 and TRBJ2-7; the tabulated D call, TRBD2, remains unverified against the DNA. TRBV21-1 is listed as a pseudogene. The CDR3 sequence is 16 residues long. CDR3 DNA sequence: TGTGCCAGCAGCAAAGCTCGACTAGCGGGAGTGGGAGAGCAGTACTTC. Translation gives CASSKARLAGVGEQYF.

This chain joins TRBV19 and TRBJ2-1; 7 nucleotides align to TRBD1. From germline, CDR1 is LNHDA and CDR2 SQIVND (reference sequence). Trimming at V came to 11 bases and at J to 0 bases, leaving 7 bases not matched to a gene. The CDR3 consists of 14 residues. The CDR3 nucleotides read TGTGCCGGGGTATCAGGGGGCTCCTACAATGAGCAGTTCTTC. The encoded protein is CAGVSGGSYNEQFF.

The V gene is TRBV15, the J gene TRBJ1-5; 11 bases match TRBD1. CDR1 and CDR2 from the germline V gene are LNHNV and YYDKDF (reference sequence). Trimming at V came to 6 bases and at J to 2 bases, leaving 6 bases not matched to a gene. This CDR3 contains 16 residues. The CDR3 spells CATRRTGGGGNQPQHF. CDR3 coding DNA: TGTGCCACCAGACGGACAGGGGGCGGCGGCAATCAGCCCCAGCATTTT.

The chain combines TRBV19 with TRBJ2-6; maybe TRBD1 (5 bases). Trimming took 7 bases from V and 2 from J, leaving 12 bases between them. The V gene's germline CDR1 is LNHDA and CDR2 SQIVND (reference sequence). This CDR3 spans 15 amino acids. CDR3 in DNA: TGTGCCAGTAATAGGCCAGGGACTGGGGCCAACGTCCTGACTTTC. Amino acid sequence: CASNRPGTGANVLTF.

The chain employs TRBV6-2 or TRBV6-3 and TRBJ2-7; possible D gene TRBD1, 5 bases. The V and J ends lost 6 bases and 4 bases respectively, with 16 bases between them. The CDR3 sequence is 14 residues long. Looked up from germline, CDR1 is MNHEY and CDR2 is SVGEGT. The CDR3 DNA follows: TGTGCCAGCAGCGGACACTCGAAGCTTTACGAGCAGTACTTC. This translates into CASSGHSKLYEQYF.

The rearrangement uses TRBV19 and TRBJ1-1; TRBD1 agrees at 9 bases. Unmatched junction bases numbered 5, after V lost 5 bases and J lost 4 bases. From germline, CDR1 is LNHDA and CDR2 SQIVND (reference sequence). The CDR3 has 14 amino acids. The CDR3 DNA reads as TGTGCCAGTAGTCCTCAGACAGGGGGCACTGAAGCTTTCTTT. Encoded protein: CASSPQTGGTEAFF.

The genes are TRBV14 and TRBJ1-4, with a weak D call TRBD1 (6 bases). Germline V CDR1 and CDR2: SGHDN, FVKESK. The CDR3 is 14 amino acids. Trimming removed 5 bases from V and 6 bases from J, with 13 bases in between. The CDR3 protein is CASSETGEDEKLFF. DNA of the CDR3: TGTGCCAGCAGCGAGACAGGAGAGGATGAAAAACTGTTTTTT. Drawing the rest from reference TRBV14 and TRBJ1-4, the complete variable domain is EAGVTQFPSHSVIEKGQTVTLRCDPISGHDNLYWYRRVMGKEIKFLLHFVKESKQDESGMPNNRFLAERTGGTYSTLKVQPAELEDSGVYFCASSETGEDEKLFFGSGTQLSVL.

The chain couples TRBV7-2 to TRBJ2-2; D gene uncertain. CDR1 is SGHTA and CDR2 is FQGNSA in the germline V gene. This CDR3 region has 13 residues. Trimming removed 2 bases from V and 6 bases from J, with 7 bases in between. The CDR3 loop reads CASSLFGSGELFF. In DNA form, the CDR3 reads TGTGCCAGCAGCTTATTTGGCTCCGGGGAGCTGTTTTTT. Full variable domain (missing parts from reference TRBV7-2 and TRBJ2-2): GAGVSQSPSNKVTEKGKDVELRCDPISGHTALYWYRQSLGQGLEFLIYFQGNSAPDKSGLPSDRFSAERTGGSVSTLTIQRTQQEDSAVYLCASSLFGSGELFFGEGSRLTVL.

CDR3 amino acids: CASSQESGTRNQETQYF. The DNA for the CDR3 is TGTGCCAGCAGCCAGGAATCCGGGACTAGGAACCAAGAGACCCAGTACTTC. This chain uses TRBV4-2 with TRBJ2-5, with TRBD2 identical over 8 bases. This CDR3 has 17 amino acids. Germline CDR1 and CDR2: LGHNA and YNFKEQ. J lost 0 bases, V lost 3 bases, and 9 bases had no gene match.

This rearrangement joins TRBV5-1 to TRBJ2-7; 11 nucleotides match TRBD2. V was clipped by 4 bases and J by 4 bases; unmatched bases: 7. Germline V lookup: CDR1 SGHRS, CDR2 YFSETQ. The CDR3 is 15 residues long. CDR3 nucleotides: TGCGCCAGCAGCATGGGGGCTAGCGGGAGGTACGAGCAGTACTTC. It codes for CASSMGASGRYEQYF.

A word on this clone: Other DNA sequences in the sample encode the same CDR3. The rearrangement uses TRBV2 and TRBJ2-3; 11 bases are shared with TRBD2. Trimming cost V 8 bases and J 0 bases; bases outside gene matches: 1. Per the germline V gene, CDR1 is SNHLY and CDR2 is FYNNEI. The CDR3 length is 14 residues. The CDR3 sequence: CASRLAGSTDTQYF. The CDR3 DNA reads as TGTGCCAGCCGACTAGCGGGAAGCACAGATACGCAGTATTTT.

The V gene is TRBV7-9, the J gene TRBJ2-1; D gene ambiguous. The CDR3 is made up of 11 amino acids. V was clipped by 2 bases and J by 13 bases, with 9 bases between them. Germline V lookup: CDR1 SEHNR, CDR2 FQNEAQ (reference sequence). The CDR3 is CASSLRWAQFF. The CDR3 nucleotides are TGTGCCAGCAGCTTACGGTGGGCCCAGTTCTTC. The entire variable domain, with the rest obtained from reference TRBV7-9 and TRBJ2-1, is as follows: DTGVSQNPRHKITKRGQNVTFRCDPISEHNRLYWYRQTLGQGPEFLTYFQNEAQLEKSRLLSDRFSAERPKGSFSTLEIQRTEQGDSAMYLCASSLRWAQFFGPGTRLTVL.

CDR3 protein: CASVARSGGNEQFF. The CDR3 DNA reads TGTGCCAGCGTCGCCAGGTCCGGGGGTAATGAGCAGTTCTTC. This chain links TRBV2 with TRBJ2-1; D is perhaps TRBD2 (6 bases). CDR1 and CDR2 from the germline V gene are SNHLY and FYNNEI. Between the trimmed V and J ends, which lost 8 bases and 7 bases, there was a span of 18 bases. This CDR3 has 14 amino acids.

The genes are TRBV19 and TRBJ2-2, with 10 bases fitting TRBD2. This CDR3 is 17 amino acids long. With V trimmed by 1 base and J by 5 bases, 7 bases remained unmatched. Germline CDR1 reads LNHDA; CDR2 reads SQIVND (reference sequence). The CDR3 loop reads CASSIGIPSGRTGELFF. The CDR3 coding sequence is TGTGCCAGTAGTATAGGAATTCCTAGCGGGAGAACCGGGGAGCTGTTTTTT.

This clone was seen only once. The chain uses TRBV5-4 and TRBJ2-1, with 12 bases fitting TRBD1. This CDR3 is 15 amino acids long. In germline, CDR1 is SGHNT, CDR2 YYREEE (reference sequence). V lost 4 bases, J lost 4 bases, and 3 bases stayed unmatched. The CDR3 sequence is CASSPGQGAYNEQFF. The CDR3 nucleotides are TGTGCCAGCAGCCCGGGACAGGGGGCTTACAATGAGCAGTTCTTC.

The chain uses TRBV14 and TRBJ2-7; the D is unclear. Per germline, CDR1 SGHDN and CDR2 FVKESK. The CDR3 consists of 15 residues. With 1 base removed from V and 0 bases from J, the gap between germline ends came to 10 bases. CDR3 bases: TGTGCCAGCAGCCAAGGAAGAAGGAGCTCCTACGAGCAGTACTTC. Amino acid sequence: CASSQGRRSSYEQYF.

V usage is TRBV9 and J usage is TRBJ2-7, with TRBD1 as a possible D gene (5 bases). The CDR3 contains 18 residues. Germline-derived CDR1 and CDR2 are SGDLS and YYNGEE. Between the trimmed V and J ends, which lost 2 bases and 2 bases, there was a span of 23 bases. The DNA of the CDR3 is TGTGCCAGCAGCGTCCGACCGGACGCGCAGGGATTTCCCTACGAGCAGTACTTC. It codes for CASSVRPDAQGFPYEQYF. Variable domain in full (rest from reference TRBV9 and TRBJ2-7): DSGVTQTPKHLITATGQRVTLRCSPRSGDLSVYWYQQSLDQGLQFLIQYYNGEERAKGNILERFSAQQFPDLHSELNLSSLELGDSALYFCASSVRPDAQGFPYEQYFGPGTRLTVT.

The sample holds one count of this clone. V gene TRBV28 combines with J gene TRBJ2-4, with a tentative D call TRBD1 (5 bases). This CDR3 region has 15 residues. V was trimmed by 3 bases and J by 6 bases, leaving 15 bases between them. Germline V CDR1 and CDR2: MDHEN, SYDVKM. CDR3 sequence (DNA): TGTGCCAGCAGTTTTCGACAGTCGGCCCTAAACATTCAGTACTTC. This sequence encodes CASSFRQSALNIQYF.

V usage is TRBV14 and J usage is TRBJ2-3, with 10 bases identical to TRBD1. From germline, CDR1 is SGHDN and CDR2 FVKESK. This CDR3 has 15 amino acids. The V gene end was trimmed by 6 bases and the J gene end by 3 bases; junction bases not matched to a gene: 6. CDR3 sequence (DNA): TGTGCCAGCAGTCGGACAGGGGGGAATACAGATACGCAGTATTTT. This encodes CASSRTGGNTDTQYF.

The chain links TRBV19 to TRBJ1-1; D gene ambiguous. The CDR3 extends over 14 amino acids. Germline assignment: CDR1 LNHDA and CDR2 SQIVND (reference sequence). The V end lost 3 bases, the J end lost 1 base, and 9 bases lay between the germline ends. DNA for the CDR3: TGTGCCAGTAGTATGAGGGTGGGGAACACTGAAGCTTTCTTT. Residues: CASSMRVGNTEAFF. Complete variable domain (other parts from reference TRBV19 and TRBJ1-1): DGGITQSPKYLFRKEGQNVTLSCEQNLNHDAMYWYRQDPGQGLRLIYYSQIVNDFQKGDIAEGYSVSREKKESFPLTVTSAQKNPTAFYLCASSMRVGNTEAFFGQGTRLTVV.

V is TRBV19 and J is TRBJ1-1, with a weak D call TRBD1 (6 bases). V lost 3 bases and J lost 0, with 11 bases in between. CDR3 size: 15 residues. CDR1 is LNHDA and CDR2 is SQIVND in the germline V gene (reference sequence). The CDR3 reads CASSILGALNTEAFF. CDR3 nucleotides: TGTGCCAGTAGTATTTTGGGGGCCTTGAACACTGAAGCTTTCTTT. The variable domain in full, with the rest retrieved from reference TRBV19 and TRBJ1-1, is DGGITQSPKYLFRKEGQNVTLSCEQNLNHDAMYWYRQDPGQGLRLIYYSQIVNDFQKGDIAEGYSVSREKKESFPLTVTSAQKNPTAFYLCASSILGALNTEAFFGQGTRLTVV.

The V and J genes are TRBV3-1 (or the pseudogene TRBV3-2) and TRBJ2-4; D is undetermined. Germline-derived CDR1 and CDR2 are LGHDT and YNNKEL (reference sequence). The CDR3 length is 16 residues. V was trimmed by 3 bases and J by 1 base, leaving 13 bases between them. The CDR3 DNA follows: TGTGCCAGCAGCCAGACTCTCTTCGGGGCCAAAAACATTCAGTACTTC. It codes for CASSQTLFGAKNIQYF.

This chain links TRBV19 with TRBJ1-1; D is ambiguous. Germline V CDR1 and CDR2: LNHDA, SQIVND (reference sequence). The CDR3 totals 13 residues. V lost 1 base to trimming and J lost 5 bases, with 8 bases between them. The DNA of the CDR3 is TGTGCCAGTAGTATAGTCGGGTGGACTGAAGCTTTCTTT. It encodes CASSIVGWTEAFF.

In its sample, this clone was seen once. The chain employs TRBV28 and TRBJ1-6; 7 bases agree with TRBD1. After removal of 4 bases from V and 5 bases from J, the junction contained 8 bases not matched to a gene. Germline-derived CDR1 and CDR2 are MDHEN and SYDVKM. The CDR3 covers 16 residues. CDR3 region: CASSSRQGGNNSPLHF. The CDR3 DNA is TGTGCCAGCAGTTCCAGACAGGGCGGGAATAATTCACCCCTCCACTTT.

This clone occurred a few times. J is TRBJ2-2 and V is TRBV19; 10 nucleotides align to TRBD1. Per germline, CDR1 LNHDA and CDR2 SQIVND (reference sequence). This CDR3 is built from 14 residues. V was pared by 6 bases and J by 5 bases, with 3 bases of the junction left unmatched. CDR3 sequence: CASRPGQGTGELFF. CDR3 DNA: TGTGCCAGTAGACCGGGACAGGGGACCGGGGAGCTGTTTTTT.

The rearrangement links TRBV18 to TRBJ1-2; 7 nucleotides align to TRBD1. This CDR3 has 15 residues. CDR1 KGHSH and CDR2 LQKENI come from the germline V gene. After removal of 0 bases from V and 4 bases from J, the junction contained 5 bases not matched to a gene. CDR3 amino acids: CASSPPRGGSYGYTF. The CDR3 nucleotides are TGTGCCAGCTCACCACCACGAGGGGGCAGCTATGGCTACACCTTC.

The chain employs TRBV27 and TRBJ2-2; 11 nucleotides agree with TRBD2. Germline V lookup: CDR1 MNHEY, CDR2 SMNVEV (reference sequence). The trim removed 2 bases at V and 9 bases at J, leaving 11 bases unmatched. This CDR3 has 17 residues. Here the CDR3 DNA reads TGTGCCAGCAGTTTAATGTTAGCGGGAGGGGCCGCGCGGGAGCTGTTTTTT. Translated, it gives CASSLMLAGGAARELFF.